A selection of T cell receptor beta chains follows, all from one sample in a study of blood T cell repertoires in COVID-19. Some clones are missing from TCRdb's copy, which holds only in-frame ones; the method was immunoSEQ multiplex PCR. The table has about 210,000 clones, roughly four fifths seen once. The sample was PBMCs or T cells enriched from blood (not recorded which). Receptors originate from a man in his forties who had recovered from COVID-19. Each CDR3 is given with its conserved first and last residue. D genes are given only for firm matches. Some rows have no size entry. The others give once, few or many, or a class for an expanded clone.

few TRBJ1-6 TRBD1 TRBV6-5 CASYTQGANNSPLHF TGTGCCAGCTACACACAGGGGGCCAATAATTCACCCCTCCACTTT
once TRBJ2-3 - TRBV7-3 CASSTARGTQYF TGTGCCAGCAGCACCGCTAGGGGGACGCAGTATTTT
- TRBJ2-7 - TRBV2 CASSGSKQYF TGTGCCAGCAGCGGTAGTAAGCAGTACTTC
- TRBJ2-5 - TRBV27 CASSPSRGGRQTQYF TGTGCCAGCAGTCCCTCCCGGGGAGGCCGCCAGACCCAGTACTTC
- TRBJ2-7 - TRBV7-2 CASSLAFGRRYEQYF TGTGCCAGCAGCTTAGCGTTCGGGAGAAGGTACGAGCAGTACTTC
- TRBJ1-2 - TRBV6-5 CASTRDRNWNGYTF TGTGCCAGCACCCGGGATCGGAACTGGAATGGCTACACCTTC
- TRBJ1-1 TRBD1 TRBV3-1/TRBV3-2 CASSRTGGSTEAFF TGTGCCAGCAGTCGCACAGGGGGCAGTACTGAAGCTTTCTTT
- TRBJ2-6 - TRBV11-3 CASSTRTGNSGANVLTF TGTGCCAGCAGCACCCGGACGGGAAACTCTGGGGCCAACGTCCTGACTTTC
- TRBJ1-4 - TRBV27 CASRPGATGEKLFF TGTGCCAGCAGACCAGGGGCGACGGGGGAAAAACTGTTTTTT
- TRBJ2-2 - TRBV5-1 CASSSRGRDRELFF TGCGCCAGCAGCTCAAGGGGCCGCGACCGGGAGCTGTTTTTT
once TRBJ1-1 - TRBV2 CASSSGYGNTEAFF TGTGCCAGCAGCTCCGGGTATGGGAACACTGAAGCTTTCTTT
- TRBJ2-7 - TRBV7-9 CASSAKLGGQVEQYF TGTGCCAGCAGCGCGAAATTGGGGGGGCAAGTCGAGCAGTACTTC
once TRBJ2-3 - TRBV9 CASSPFTDTQYF TGTGCCAGCAGCCCTTTCACAGATACGCAGTATTTT
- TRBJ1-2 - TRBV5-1 CASSLTAEVYGYTF TGCGCCAGCAGCTTAACAGCGGAGGTCTATGGCTACACCTTC